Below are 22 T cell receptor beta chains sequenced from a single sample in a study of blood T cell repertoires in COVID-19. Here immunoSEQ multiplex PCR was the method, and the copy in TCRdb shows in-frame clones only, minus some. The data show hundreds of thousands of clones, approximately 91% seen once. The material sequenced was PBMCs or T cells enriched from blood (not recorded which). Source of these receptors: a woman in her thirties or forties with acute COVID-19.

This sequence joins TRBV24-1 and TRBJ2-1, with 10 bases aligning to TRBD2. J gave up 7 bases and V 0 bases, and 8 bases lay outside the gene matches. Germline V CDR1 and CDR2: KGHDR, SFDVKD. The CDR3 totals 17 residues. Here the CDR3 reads CATSDLSSSGGQNEQFF. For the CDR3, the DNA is TGTGCCACCAGTGATTTGAGTTCTAGCGGGGGTCAGAATGAGCAGTTCTTC.

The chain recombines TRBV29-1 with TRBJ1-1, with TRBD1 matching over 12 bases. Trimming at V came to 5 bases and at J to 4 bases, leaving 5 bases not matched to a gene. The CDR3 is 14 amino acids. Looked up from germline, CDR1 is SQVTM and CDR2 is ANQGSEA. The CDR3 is CSVLGTGGATEAFF. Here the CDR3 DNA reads TGCAGCGTTCTGGGGACAGGGGGCGCCACTGAAGCTTTCTTT. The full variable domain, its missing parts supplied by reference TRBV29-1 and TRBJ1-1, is SAVISQKPSRDICQRGTSLTIQCQVDSQVTMMFWYRQQPGQSLTLIATANQGSEATYESGFVIDKFPISRPNLTFSTLTVSNMSPEDSSIYLCSVLGTGGATEAFFGQGTRLTVV.

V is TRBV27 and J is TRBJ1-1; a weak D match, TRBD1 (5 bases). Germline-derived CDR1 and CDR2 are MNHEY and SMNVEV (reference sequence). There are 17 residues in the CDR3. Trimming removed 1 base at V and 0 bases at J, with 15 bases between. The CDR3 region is CASSLYGAGRMNTEAFF. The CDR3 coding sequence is TGTGCCAGCAGTTTATATGGGGCGGGGAGGATGAACACTGAAGCTTTCTTT.

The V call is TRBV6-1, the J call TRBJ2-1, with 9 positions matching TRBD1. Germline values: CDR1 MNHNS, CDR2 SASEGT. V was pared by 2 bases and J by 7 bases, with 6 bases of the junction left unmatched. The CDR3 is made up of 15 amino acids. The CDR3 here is CASSETGQGINEQFF. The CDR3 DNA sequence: TGTGCCAGCAGTGAAACGGGACAGGGTATTAATGAGCAGTTCTTC.

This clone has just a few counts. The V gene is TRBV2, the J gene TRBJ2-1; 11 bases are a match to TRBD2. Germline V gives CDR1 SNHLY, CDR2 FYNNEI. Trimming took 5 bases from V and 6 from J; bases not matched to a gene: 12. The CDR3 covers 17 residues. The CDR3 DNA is TGTGCCAGCAGTAGCCCCTTTAGCGGGGGGGCCGCCAATGAGCAGTTCTTC. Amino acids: CASSSPFSGGAANEQFF.

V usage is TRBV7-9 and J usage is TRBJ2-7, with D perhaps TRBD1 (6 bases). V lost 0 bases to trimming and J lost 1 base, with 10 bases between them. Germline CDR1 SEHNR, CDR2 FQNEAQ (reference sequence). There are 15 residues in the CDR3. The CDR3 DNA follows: TGTGCCAGCAGCTTAGCCCAGGGGTGGTCCTACGAGCAGTACTTC. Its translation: CASSLAQGWSYEQYF.

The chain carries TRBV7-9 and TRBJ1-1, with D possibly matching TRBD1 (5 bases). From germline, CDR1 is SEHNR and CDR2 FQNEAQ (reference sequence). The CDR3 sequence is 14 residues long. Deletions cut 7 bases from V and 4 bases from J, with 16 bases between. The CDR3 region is CASNPKGFCTEAFF. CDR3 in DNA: TGTGCCAGCAATCCTAAGGGGTTTTGCACTGAAGCTTTCTTT.

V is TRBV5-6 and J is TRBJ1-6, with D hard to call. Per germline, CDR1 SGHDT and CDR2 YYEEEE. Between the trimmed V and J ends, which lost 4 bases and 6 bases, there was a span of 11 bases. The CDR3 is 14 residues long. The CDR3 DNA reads TGTGCCAGCAGCCATCAACGGGGTAATTCACCCCTCCACTTT. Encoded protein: CASSHQRGNSPLHF.

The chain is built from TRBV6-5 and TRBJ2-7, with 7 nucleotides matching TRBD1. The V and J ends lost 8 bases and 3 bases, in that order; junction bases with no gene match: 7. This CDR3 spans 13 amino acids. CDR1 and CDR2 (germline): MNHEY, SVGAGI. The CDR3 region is CASRLTGFYEQYF. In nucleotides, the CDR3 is TGTGCCAGCCGATTGACAGGGTTCTACGAGCAGTACTTC.

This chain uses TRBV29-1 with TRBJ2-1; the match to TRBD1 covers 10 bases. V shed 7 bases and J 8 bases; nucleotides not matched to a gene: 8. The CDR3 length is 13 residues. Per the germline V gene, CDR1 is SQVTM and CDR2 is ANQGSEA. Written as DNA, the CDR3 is TGCAGCGGGGACAGGGGTACATTGGATGAGCAGTTCTTC. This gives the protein CSGDRGTLDEQFF.

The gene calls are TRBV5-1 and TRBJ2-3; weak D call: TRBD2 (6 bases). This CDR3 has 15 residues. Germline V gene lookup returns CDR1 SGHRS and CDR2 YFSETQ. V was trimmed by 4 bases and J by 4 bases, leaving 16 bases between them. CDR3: CASSLGSSSADTQYF. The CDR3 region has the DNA TGCGCCAGCAGCCTCGGGAGTAGCTCCGCAGATACGCAGTATTTT.

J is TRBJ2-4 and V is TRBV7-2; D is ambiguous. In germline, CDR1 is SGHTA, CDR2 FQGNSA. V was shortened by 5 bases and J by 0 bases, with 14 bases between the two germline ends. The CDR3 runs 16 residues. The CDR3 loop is CASSLDRRQAKNIQYF. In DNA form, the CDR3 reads TGTGCCAGCAGCCTTGACCGTAGACAAGCCAAAAACATTCAGTACTTC.

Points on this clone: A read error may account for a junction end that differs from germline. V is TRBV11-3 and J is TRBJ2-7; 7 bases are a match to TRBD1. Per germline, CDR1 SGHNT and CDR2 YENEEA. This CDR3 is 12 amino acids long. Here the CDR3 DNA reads TGTGCCAGCAGCCTTACGGGGACAGTTCTTCACTTC. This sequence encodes CASSLTGTVLHF.

The CDR3: CASSIWDRYNQPQHF. The CDR3 nucleotides read TGTGCCAGTAGTATATGGGACAGGTATAATCAGCCCCAGCATTTT. V usage is TRBV19 and J usage is TRBJ1-5; TRBD1 agrees at 8 bases. Germline V CDR1 and CDR2: LNHDA, SQIVND (reference sequence). The CDR3 is 15 residues long. Germline trimming cut 2 bases from V and 4 bases from J; bases unmatched to any gene: 4.

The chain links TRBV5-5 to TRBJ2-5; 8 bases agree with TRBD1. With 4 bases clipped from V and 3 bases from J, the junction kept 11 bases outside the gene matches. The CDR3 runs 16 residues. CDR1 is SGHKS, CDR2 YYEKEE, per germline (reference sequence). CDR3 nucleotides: TGTGCCAGCAGCAGCCAGGCAGGGGGCAAGGAAGAGACCCAGTACTTC. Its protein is CASSSQAGGKEETQYF. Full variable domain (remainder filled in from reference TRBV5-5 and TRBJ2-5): DAGVTQSPTHLIKTRGQQVTLRCSPISGHKSVSWYQQVLGQGPQFIFQYYEKEERGRGNFPDRFSARQFPNYSSELNVNALLLGDSALYLCASSSQAGGKEETQYFGPGTRLLVL.

This CDR3 reads CASSPLIRASGNTIYF. The CDR3 DNA reads as TGTGCCAGCAGTCCCCTCATCCGAGCCTCTGGAAACACCATATATTTT. The chain links TRBV2 to TRBJ1-3; no clear D. CDR3 length equals 16 residues. Trimming pared 5 bases from V and 0 bases from J, leaving 14 bases between. Germline assignment: CDR1 SNHLY and CDR2 FYNNEI.

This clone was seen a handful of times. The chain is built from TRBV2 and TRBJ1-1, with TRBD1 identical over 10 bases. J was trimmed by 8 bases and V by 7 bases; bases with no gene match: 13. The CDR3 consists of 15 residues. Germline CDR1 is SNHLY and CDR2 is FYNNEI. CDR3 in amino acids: CASTRTGGLLAEAFF. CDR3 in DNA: TGTGCCAGCACCAGGACAGGGGGACTCCTCGCGGAAGCTTTCTTT.

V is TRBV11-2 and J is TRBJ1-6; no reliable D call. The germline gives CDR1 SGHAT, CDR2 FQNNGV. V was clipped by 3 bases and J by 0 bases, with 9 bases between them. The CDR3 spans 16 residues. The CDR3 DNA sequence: TGTGCCAGCAGCTTTACCTACAGCTCCTATAATTCACCCCTCCACTTT. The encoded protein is CASSFTYSSYNSPLHF. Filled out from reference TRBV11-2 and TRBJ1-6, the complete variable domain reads EAGVAQSPRYKIIEKRQSVAFWCNPISGHATLYWYQQILGQGPKLLIQFQNNGVVDDSQLPKDRFSAERLKGVDSTLKIQPAKLEDSAVYLCASSFTYSSYNSPLHFGNGTRLTVT.

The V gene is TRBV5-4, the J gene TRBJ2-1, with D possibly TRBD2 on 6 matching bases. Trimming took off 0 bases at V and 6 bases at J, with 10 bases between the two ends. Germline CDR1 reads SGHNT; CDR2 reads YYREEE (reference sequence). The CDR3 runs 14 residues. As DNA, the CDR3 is TGTGCCAGCAGCTTGGCTAGCGCTCTCAATGAGCAGTTCTTC. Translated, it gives CASSLASALNEQFF.

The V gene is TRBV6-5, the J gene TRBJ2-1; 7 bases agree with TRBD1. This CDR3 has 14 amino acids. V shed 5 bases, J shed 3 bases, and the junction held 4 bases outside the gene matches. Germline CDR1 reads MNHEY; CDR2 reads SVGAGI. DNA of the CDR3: TGTGCCAGCAGTCGACAGGGCTTCTACAATGAGCAGTTCTTC. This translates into CASSRQGFYNEQFF.

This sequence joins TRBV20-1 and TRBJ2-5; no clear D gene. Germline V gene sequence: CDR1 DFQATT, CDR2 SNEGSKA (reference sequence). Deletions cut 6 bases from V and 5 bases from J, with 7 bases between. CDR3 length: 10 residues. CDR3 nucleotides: TGCAGTGCCCAGGTTGAGACCCAGTACTTC. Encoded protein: CSAQVETQYF.

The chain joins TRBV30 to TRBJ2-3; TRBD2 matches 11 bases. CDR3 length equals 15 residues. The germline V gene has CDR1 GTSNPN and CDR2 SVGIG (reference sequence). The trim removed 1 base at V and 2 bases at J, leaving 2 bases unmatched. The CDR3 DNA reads TGTGCCTGGAGTGGACTAGCGGGGTCCACAGATACGCAGTATTTT. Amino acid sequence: CAWSGLAGSTDTQYF.